The 32 T cell receptor beta chains in this list originate from one sample, sequenced in a study of control samples from healthy donors and cancer patients. TCRdb's table, derived via immunoSEQ multiplex PCR, lists solely in-frame clones and lacks some. The data contain under 100,000 clones, less than 90% of them seen just once; the ten biggest clones take up roughly 14%. The sample comprised blood. The receptors were gathered from a woman in her 70s in good health.

The genes are TRBV7-2 and TRBJ2-2, with 9 bases lining up with TRBD1. V dropped 6 bases and J dropped 6; count of bases not matched to a gene: 8. This CDR3 is 15 amino acids long. In germline, CDR1 is SGHTA, CDR2 FQGNSA. CDR3 sequence (DNA): TGTGCCAGCAGTTCCGGGACAGGGAGGTCCGGGGAGCTGTTTTTT. This translates into CASSSGTGRSGELFF.

J is TRBJ1-2 and V is TRBV4-3; D not certain. The CDR3 sequence is 15 residues long. V was cut by 0 bases and J by 7 bases, with 15 bases left in between. Germline CDR1 reads LGHNA; CDR2 reads YSLEER. The chain's CDR3 is CASSQERTDGSGYTF. In DNA, the CDR3 is TGCGCCAGCAGCCAAGAAAGGACGGACGGGAGTGGCTACACCTTC.

The V gene is TRBV12-3 or TRBV12-4, the J gene TRBJ1-2, with 9 bases aligning to TRBD1. V was clipped by 5 bases and J by 6 bases; unmatched bases: 4. CDR3 length: 13 residues. CDR3 coding DNA: TGTGCCAGCAGTCGCCGGACAGGGGATGGCTACACCTTC. Its translation: CASSRRTGDGYTF.

The V and J genes are TRBV19 and TRBJ1-5; the D gene is possibly TRBD1 (5 bases). Germline CDR1 is LNHDA and CDR2 is SQIVND (reference sequence). V was trimmed by 7 bases and J by 4 bases, leaving 17 bases between them. This CDR3 has 15 amino acids. The CDR3 coding sequence is TGTGCCAGTAAGAAAGGGGCAGGGCTAAATCAGCCCCAGCATTTT. Amino acids: CASKKGAGLNQPQHF.

This sequence joins TRBV7-5 and TRBJ1-3. TRBV7-5 is assigned pseudogene status. This CDR3 spans 14 amino acids. CDR3 amino acids: CARSPTPARNTIYF. Written as DNA, the CDR3 is TGTGCCAGAAGCCCAACACCTGCCCGGAACACCATATATTTT.

The chain carries TRBV30 and TRBJ1-2, with TRBD1 matching 7 bases. This CDR3 contains 14 residues. Germline values: CDR1 GTSNPN, CDR2 SVGIG (reference sequence). After removal of 3 bases from V and 1 base from J, the junction contained 5 bases not matched to a gene. CDR3 sequence: CAWRQGGLNYGYTF. For the CDR3, the DNA is TGTGCCTGGAGGCAGGGGGGCCTTAACTATGGCTACACCTTC.

The rearrangement uses TRBV5-4 and TRBJ1-1; D remains unclear. Germline V gives CDR1 SGHNT, CDR2 YYREEE (reference sequence). V was cut by 4 bases and J by 4 bases, with 11 bases left in between. The CDR3 is 13 residues long. The CDR3 here is CASSGGWATEAFF. In DNA form, the CDR3 reads TGTGCCAGCAGCGGCGGGTGGGCCACTGAAGCTTTCTTT.

The count of this clone is one. The chain combines TRBV7-2 with TRBJ2-6; D gene ambiguous. V shed 2 bases and J shed 6 bases, with 11 bases lying between them. Germline-derived CDR1 and CDR2 are SGHTA and FQGNSA. This CDR3 region has 15 residues. The CDR3 sequence: CASSLLPFKANVLTF. The CDR3 region has the DNA TGTGCCAGCAGCTTATTACCTTTCAAGGCCAACGTCCTGACTTTC.

There are a few counts of this clone. The V call is TRBV29-1, the J call TRBJ2-3; TRBD2 matches at 7 bases. J was trimmed by 6 bases and V by 8 bases; bases with no gene match: 14. The CDR3 is 14 amino acids. CDR1 is SQVTM and CDR2 is ANQGSEA in the germline V gene. CDR3 sequence reads: CSFLTGGPADTQYF. CDR3 nucleotides: TGCAGCTTCCTGACGGGGGGTCCCGCTGATACGCAGTATTTT.

The rearrangement joins TRBV12-3 or TRBV12-4 to TRBJ1-2; D unresolved. This CDR3 spans 13 amino acids. V was pared by 3 bases and J by 8 bases, with 13 bases between. The CDR3 DNA sequence: TGTGCCAGCAGTTTTGAGACCACGAGGGGCTACACCTTC. Residues: CASSFETTRGYTF.

The chain couples TRBV5-1 to TRBJ2-1; 10 bases agree with TRBD2. V gave up 3 bases and J gave up 6 bases; unmatched junction bases: 12. Germline V gene sequence: CDR1 SGHRS, CDR2 YFSETQ. This CDR3 comprises 17 residues. DNA of the CDR3: TGCGCCAGCAGCTCGGAGGTTGGGACTAGCGTCGGCAATGAGCAGTTCTTC. Translated: CASSSEVGTSVGNEQFF.

The rearrangement uses TRBV10-1 and TRBJ2-5; the match to TRBD1 covers 7 bases. Germline loops: CDR1 WNHNN, CDR2 SYGVQD (reference sequence). The V gene end was trimmed by 0 bases and the J gene end by 5 bases; junction bases not matched to a gene: 6. CDR3 length equals 15 residues. CDR3 nucleotides: TGCGCCAGCAGTGAGTCGGCAGGGGGTGTGGAGACCCAGTACTTC. The encoded protein is CASSESAGGVETQYF.

This clone has only a few counts. The rearrangement links TRBV7-8 to TRBJ2-5; 10 nucleotides agree with TRBD2. The CDR3 is 16 amino acids. CDR1 and CDR2 (germline): SGHVS, FQNEAQ. V gave up 4 bases and J gave up 5 bases; unmatched junction bases: 10. CDR3 amino acids: CASSSWASGSGETQYF. The CDR3 nucleotides are TGTGCCAGCAGCTCATGGGCTAGCGGGAGTGGCGAGACCCAGTACTTC.

The DNA for the CDR3 is TGCGCCAGCGGGACAGGGGTAGAGGGCTACACCTTC. The encoded protein is CASGTGVEGYTF. V usage is TRBV10-2 and J usage is TRBJ1-2; 10 nucleotides line up with TRBD1. Germline loops: CDR1 WSHSY, CDR2 SAAADI. The CDR3 is 12 residues long. The V gene end was trimmed by 8 bases and the J gene end by 8 bases; junction bases not matched to a gene: 5.

V and J are TRBV9 and TRBJ1-2; D ambiguous. This CDR3 is 14 amino acids long. V gave up 0 bases and J gave up 3 bases, with 9 bases separating them. Germline V gene sequence: CDR1 SGDLS, CDR2 YYNGEE. CDR3 nucleotide sequence: TGTGCCAGCAGCGTAGCTGAAGGAGACTATGGCTACACCTTC. This translates into CASSVAEGDYGYTF.

This clone has more than one count but fewer than ten. The CDR3 DNA follows: TGTGCCAGCAGCCCCCGGACAGGGCACTACGAGCAGTACTTC. Translated: CASSPRTGHYEQYF. The chain is built from TRBV7-9 and TRBJ2-7, with TRBD1 matching over 8 bases. Per germline, CDR1 SEHNR and CDR2 FQNEAQ (reference sequence). This CDR3 is built from 14 residues. V was pared by 5 bases and J by 3 bases, with 6 bases of the junction left unmatched.

The V gene is TRBV7-3, the J gene TRBJ1-2; possibly TRBD1 for D (5 bases). V lost 3 bases, J lost 7 bases, and 12 bases lay in between. The CDR3 length is 13 residues. Germline values: CDR1 SGHTA, CDR2 FQGTGA. The DNA for the CDR3 is TGTGCCAGCAGCTTGGGACGGGGAAGTGGCTACACCTTC. Its protein product is CASSLGRGSGYTF. Supplemented by reference TRBV7-3 and TRBJ1-2, the full variable domain reads GAGVSQTPSNKVTEKGKYVELRCDPISGHTALYWYRQSLGQGPEFLIYFQGTGAADDSGLPNDRFFAVRPEGSVSTLKIQRTERGDSAVYLCASSLGRGSGYTFGSGTRLTVV.

The chain uses TRBV20-1 and TRBJ2-7; 9 nucleotides match TRBD1. Trimming cost V 3 bases and J 5 bases; bases outside gene matches: 8. Per the germline V gene, CDR1 is DFQATT and CDR2 is SNEGSKA (reference sequence). There are 14 residues in the CDR3. The CDR3 bases are TGCAGTGCTAGTTTGGGGACAGGGAGCGACGAGCAGTACTTC. Its protein product is CSASLGTGSDEQYF.

A few counts support this clone. The chain combines TRBV7-9 with TRBJ2-1; TRBD2 matches 12 bases. This CDR3 spans 16 amino acids. In germline, CDR1 is SEHNR, CDR2 FQNEAQ (reference sequence). J lost 0 bases, V lost 5 bases, and 2 bases had no gene match. In DNA form, the CDR3 reads TGTGCCAGCAGCGGGGGACTAGCGGGCTCCTACAATGAGCAGTTCTTC. It yields the protein CASSGGLAGSYNEQFF. Complete variable domain (other parts from reference TRBV7-9 and TRBJ2-1): DTGVSQNPRHKITKRGQNVTFRCDPISEHNRLYWYRQTLGQGPEFLTYFQNEAQLEKSRLLSDRFSAERPKGSFSTLEIQRTEQGDSAMYLCASSGGLAGSYNEQFFGPGTRLTVL.

This clone was seen a single time. The genes are TRBV2 and TRBJ1-2, with no clear D. The CDR3 covers 13 residues. V lost 6 bases and J lost 3, with 11 bases in between. Germline values: CDR1 SNHLY, CDR2 FYNNEI. The CDR3 DNA is TGTGCCAGCAGCGAGGGCAGTGACTATGGCTACACCTTC. Translated: CASSEGSDYGYTF.

This clone showed up just a few times. This rearrangement joins TRBV3-1 (or the pseudogene TRBV3-2) to TRBJ2-2; D may match TRBD1 or TRBD2 (5 bases each). Germline V gene lookup returns CDR1 LGHDT and CDR2 YNNKEL (reference sequence). Trimming cost V 1 base and J 3 bases, with 12 bases left between them. The CDR3 spans 16 residues. DNA for the CDR3: TGTGCCAGCAGCCAAGGGGGGAACACCGACACCGGGGAGCTGTTTTTT. Translation gives CASSQGGNTDTGELFF.

This clone showed up just once. The V and J genes are TRBV10-3 and TRBJ1-1, with a tentative D call TRBD1 (5 bases). Trimming left V 4 bases short and J 4 bases short, with 13 bases between. The CDR3 sequence is 14 residues long. Germline V CDR1 and CDR2: ENHRY, SYGVKD. CDR3 protein: CAISGSGGGTEAFF. CDR3 nucleotide sequence: TGTGCCATCAGTGGGAGTGGGGGTGGCACTGAAGCTTTCTTT.

The chain links TRBV11-2 to TRBJ1-2; D is ambiguous. Trimming left V 1 base short and J 2 bases short, with 8 bases between. Germline CDR1 and CDR2: SGHAT and FQNNGV. CDR3 length equals 14 residues. The CDR3 protein is CASSLVAANYGYTF. The DNA of the CDR3 is TGTGCCAGCAGCTTAGTCGCCGCCAACTATGGCTACACCTTC.

This chain links TRBV3-1 (or the pseudogene TRBV3-2) with TRBJ1-1, with no clear D. Germline-derived CDR1 and CDR2 are LGHDT and YNNKEL (reference sequence). Trimming removed 1 base from V and 1 base from J, with 10 bases in between. The CDR3 is 15 residues long. The CDR3 DNA follows: TGTGCCAGCAGCCAAGCTGTGGGAACGAACACTGAAGCTTTCTTT. Its translation: CASSQAVGTNTEAFF.

J is TRBJ1-1 and V is TRBV27; D might be TRBD1 (6 bases). The V gene lost 1 base and the J gene lost 3 bases, with 9 bases spanning the gap. The length of the CDR3 is 14 residues. Germline assignment: CDR1 MNHEY and CDR2 SMNVEV (reference sequence). The CDR3 protein is CASSLFYRDTEAFF. The CDR3 DNA sequence: TGTGCCAGCAGTTTATTTTACAGGGACACTGAAGCTTTCTTT.

The chain recombines TRBV5-6 with TRBJ2-7, with 7 bases aligning to TRBD2. Germline CDR1 and CDR2: SGHDT and YYEEEE. The CDR3 is 14 amino acids. V shed 4 bases, J shed 4 bases, and the junction held 8 bases outside the gene matches. CDR3 in amino acids: CASSPSGRDYEQYF. CDR3 sequence (DNA): TGTGCCAGCAGCCCTAGCGGTAGGGATTACGAGCAGTACTTC.

V gene TRBV29-1 combines with J gene TRBJ1-2; a weak D match, TRBD1 (5 bases). Germline lookup yields CDR1 SQVTM and CDR2 ANQGSEA. Trimming shortened V by 5 bases and J by 6 bases, and 22 bases separated the two germline ends. The CDR3 is 15 amino acids. The CDR3 DNA follows: TGCAGCGTTCAATTAAGGGGCCTTGGCGGTGATGGCTACACCTTC. Translated, it gives CSVQLRGLGGDGYTF.

The genes are TRBV7-9 and TRBJ1-1, with 9 bases matching TRBD1. Trimming took 5 bases from V and 3 from J; bases not matched to a gene: 4. Germline V lookup: CDR1 SEHNR, CDR2 FQNEAQ (reference sequence). The CDR3 extends over 14 amino acids. The CDR3 loop reads CASSRTGVDTEAFF. CDR3 in DNA: TGTGCCAGCAGCCGGACAGGGGTCGACACTGAAGCTTTCTTT.

The rearrangement uses TRBV19 and TRBJ1-2; tentative D call: TRBD1 (6 bases). Trimming cost V 6 bases and J 8 bases, with 10 bases left between them. Germline CDR1 and CDR2: LNHDA and SQIVND (reference sequence). The CDR3 runs to 11 residues. The CDR3 sequence is CASRTTGGYTF. In DNA, the CDR3 is TGTGCCAGTAGAACTACAGGGGGCTACACCTTC.

The rearrangement links TRBV19 to TRBJ1-2; a possible D gene is TRBD1 (6 bases). This CDR3 region has 14 residues. V was cut by 5 bases and J by 2 bases, with 12 bases left in between. Per the germline V gene, CDR1 is LNHDA and CDR2 is SQIVND (reference sequence). CDR3 in amino acids: CASSPPQGNYGYTF. CDR3 sequence (DNA): TGTGCCAGTAGTCCTCCACAGGGCAACTATGGCTACACCTTC. The full variable domain, its missing parts supplied by reference TRBV19 and TRBJ1-2, is DGGITQSPKYLFRKEGQNVTLSCEQNLNHDAMYWYRQDPGQGLRLIYYSQIVNDFQKGDIAEGYSVSREKKESFPLTVTSAQKNPTAFYLCASSPPQGNYGYTFGSGTRLTVV.

The rearrangement uses TRBV7-9 and TRBJ2-2; no clear D. The CDR3 extends over 13 amino acids. Trimming took off 1 base at V and 6 bases at J, with 6 bases between the two ends. Germline lookup yields CDR1 SEHNR and CDR2 FQNEAQ (reference sequence). Written as DNA, the CDR3 is TGTGCCAGCAGCTTAGGGGTACCCGGGGAGCTGTTTTTT. Its protein is CASSLGVPGELFF.

The chain joins TRBV6-2 or TRBV6-3 to TRBJ2-1; a weak D match, TRBD1 (6 bases). Trimming left V 5 bases short and J 4 bases short, with 12 bases between. The CDR3 is 14 amino acids. Germline CDR1 reads MNHEY; CDR2 reads SVGEGT. CDR3 loop: CASSLRQEYNEQFF. CDR3 bases: TGTGCCAGCAGTCTTAGACAGGAATACAATGAGCAGTTCTTC.